This record covers a single TCR beta chain. Its antigen remains unknown. The source of the sample is a study of T cell responses to AZD1222 COVID-19 vaccine. Study observations and caveats: The number of AZD1222 recipients seropositive at baseline was only 6 or 7.

The table came from immunoSEQ multiplex PCR; TCRdb's copy has only in-frame clones and leaves some out. The repertoire has about 170,000 clones, around 88% of them found once; the top ten carry about 1%. CDR1 is MGHRA, CDR2 YSYEKL, per germline. The length of the CDR3 is 15 residues. V lost 2 bases, J lost 5 bases, and 14 bases lay in between. Second-dose timings of about 4 or about 12 weeks were pooled. This sequence was found in an adult who received the AZD1222 COVID-19 vaccine. This sample comprised peripheral blood, obtained 28 days after the second AZD1222 dose. The rearrangement uses TRBV4-1 and TRBJ2-3; D might be TRBD1 (5 bases). The CDR3 is CASSQTWGLEDTQYF. DNA for the CDR3: TGCGCCAGCAGCCAAACCTGGGGCCTGGAAGATACGCAGTATTTT.